The following is a T cell receptor (beta chain) sequence with its context. This record belongs to a study of cytomegalovirus exposure and HLA in healthy donors. On the study more broadly: Counted in an early data release were about 86 million unique TCRs from HLA-typed donors.

CDR3 length: 13 residues. The V gene's germline CDR1 is MNHNY and CDR2 SVGAGI (reference sequence). V lost 5 bases and J lost 6; bases outside the gene matches: 6. In the PCR, 60 Vbeta and 13 Jbeta primers were used. Sequencing was performed with immunoSEQ multiplex PCR; in TCRdb, only in-frame clones are kept and a portion is missing. The sample includes about 170,000 clones, roughly 85% of them seen just once. The chain recombines TRBV6-6 with TRBJ2-7; 8 positions match TRBD2. The clonotype originates from a man aged 35 to 55 in good health and CMV-seropositive. Material for sequencing was PBMCs. The chain's CDR3 is CASSLGLAGEQYF. Here the CDR3 DNA reads TGTGCCAGCAGTCTCGGACTAGCCGGCGAGCAGTACTTC.